Below, 27 T cell receptor beta chains from the same sample are listed, as sequenced in a study of blood T cell repertoires in COVID-19. The data were produced by immunoSEQ multiplex PCR, yet TCRdb's version contains in-frame clones alone and is incomplete. The repertoire has some 150,000 clones, around 84% of them found once; the top ten carry about 5%. Material: peripheral blood. Every receptor here comes from a woman aged 50 to 60 with acute or convalescent COVID-19.

The chain recombines TRBV19 with TRBJ2-1, with 14 bases that match TRBD2. The ends lost 1 base at V and 7 bases at J; junction bases unmatched: 3. The CDR3 covers 16 residues. Germline-derived CDR1 and CDR2 are LNHDA and SQIVND (reference sequence). The CDR3 DNA is TGTGCCAGTAGTATAGGACTAGCGGGGGGGCAAAATGAGCAGTTCTTC. Protein product: CASSIGLAGGQNEQFF.

V gene TRBV4-2 combines with J gene TRBJ2-1; 8 bases match TRBD2. CDR1 is LGHNA and CDR2 is YNFKEQ in the germline V gene. V shed 1 base and J 1 base; nucleotides not matched to a gene: 9. The CDR3 length is 18 residues. In DNA, the CDR3 is TGTGCCAGCAGCCAAGGGCTAGCCGGGGGGGGATCCTACAATGAGCAGTTCTTC. This codes for CASSQGLAGGGSYNEQFF.

The chain links TRBV7-6 to TRBJ1-6; D may be TRBD1 (6 bases). Trimming left V 3 bases short and J 8 bases short, with 11 bases between. The germline gives CDR1 SGHVS, CDR2 FNYEAQ. The CDR3 has 14 amino acids. CDR3 in amino acids: CASSFGGRDSPLHF. For the CDR3, the DNA is TGTGCCAGCAGCTTCGGGGGGCGCGATTCACCCCTCCACTTT. The full variable domain, completed using reference TRBV7-6 and TRBJ1-6, is GAGVSQSPRYKVTKRGQDVALRCDPISGHVSLYWYRQALGQGPEFLTYFNYEAQQDKSGLPNDRFSAERPEGSISTLTIQRTEQRDSAMYRCASSFGGRDSPLHFGNGTRLTVT.

The chain joins TRBV2 to TRBJ1-1; D not resolved. With 8 bases removed from V and 5 bases from J, the gap between germline ends came to 21 bases. CDR3 length: 15 amino acids. Germline loops: CDR1 SNHLY, CDR2 FYNNEI. CDR3 sequence (DNA): TGTGCCAGCGAAAGCGCCACGGGGAAGGGAACTGAAGCTTTCTTT. It specifies CASESATGKGTEAFF.

The sample holds a few counts of this clone. The chain joins TRBV11-3 to TRBJ2-3; 9 bases agree with TRBD1. The V segment lost 1 base and the J segment 0 bases; nucleotides outside the gene matches: 2. Germline CDR1 reads SGHNT; CDR2 reads YENEEA. The length of the CDR3 is 16 residues. The CDR3: CASSLGTGASTDTQYF. The CDR3, as DNA: TGTGCCAGCAGCTTAGGGACAGGGGCTAGCACAGATACGCAGTATTTT. Filled out from reference TRBV11-3 and TRBJ2-3, the complete variable domain reads EAGVVQSPRYKIIEKKQPVAFWCNPISGHNTLYWYLQNLGQGPELLIRYENEEAVDDSQLPKDRFSAERLKGVDSTLKIQPAELGDSAVYLCASSLGTGASTDTQYFGPGTRLTVL.

The table lists this clone with a few counts. V and J are TRBV30 and TRBJ1-5, with D possibly matching TRBD1 (5 bases). The CDR3 covers 13 residues. Germline V gene lookup returns CDR1 GTSNPN and CDR2 SVGIG (reference sequence). Deletions cut 2 bases from V and 5 bases from J, with 10 bases between. CDR3 sequence reads: CAWSQGGYQPQHF. The CDR3 DNA is TGTGCCTGGAGTCAGGGCGGTTATCAGCCCCAGCATTTT.

This chain uses TRBV9 with TRBJ1-4; D gene ambiguous. Per the germline V gene, CDR1 is SGDLS and CDR2 is YYNGEE. This CDR3 has 16 residues. Trimming removed 0 bases at V and 5 bases at J, with 14 bases between. CDR3 amino acids: CASSVDIGERNEKLFF. The CDR3 nucleotides read TGTGCCAGCAGCGTAGACATTGGAGAGAGGAATGAAAAACTGTTTTTT. The complete variable domain, with remaining parts taken from reference TRBV9 and TRBJ1-4, reads DSGVTQTPKHLITATGQRVTLRCSPRSGDLSVYWYQQSLDQGLQFLIQYYNGEERAKGNILERFSAQQFPDLHSELNLSSLELGDSALYFCASSVDIGERNEKLFFGSGTQLSVL.

This clone showed up just a few times. V gene TRBV24-1 combines with J gene TRBJ2-3; 9 positions match TRBD1. J gave up 5 bases and V 6 bases, and 8 bases lay outside the gene matches. The germline V gene encodes CDR1 KGHDR and CDR2 SFDVKD. This CDR3 contains 15 residues. For the CDR3, the DNA is TGTGCCACCAGTACGGGACAGGGTGTTGGAGATACGCAGTATTTT. Translated: CATSTGQGVGDTQYF.

The CDR3 DNA follows: TGTGCCAGCAGGTCTGGGGGGTACGCTGAAGCTTTCTTT. Its protein is CASRSGGYAEAFF. The chain is built from TRBV12-3 or TRBV12-4 and TRBJ1-1; a possible D gene is TRBD1 (5 bases). The CDR3 length is 13 residues. Trimming cost V 6 bases and J 6 bases, with 14 bases left between them.

The rearrangement uses TRBV28 and TRBJ1-2, with D tentatively TRBD1 (6 bases). This CDR3 has 15 amino acids. Germline assignment: CDR1 MDHEN and CDR2 SYDVKM. V lost 4 bases, J lost 2 bases, and 14 bases lay in between. The CDR3 loop reads CASSSLGDTNYGYTF. In DNA, the CDR3 is TGTGCCAGCAGTTCCCTCGGGGACACCAACTATGGCTACACCTTC.

The chain has TRBV5-4 and TRBJ1-1, with 10 bases aligning to TRBD1. CDR1 and CDR2 from the germline V gene are SGHNT and YYREEE (reference sequence). This CDR3 contains 15 residues. V was clipped by 4 bases and J by 5 bases; unmatched bases: 8. The CDR3 is CASSVPGQGNTEAFF. CDR3 DNA: TGTGCCAGCAGCGTCCCGGGACAGGGGAATACTGAAGCTTTCTTT.

This chain connects TRBV6-5 to TRBJ1-4, with unresolved D. The CDR3 length is 13 residues. Trimming pared 3 bases from V and 6 bases from J, leaving 8 bases between. Germline CDR1 reads MNHEY; CDR2 reads SVGAGI. CDR3 sequence: CASSYVGDEKLFF. The CDR3, as DNA: TGTGCCAGCAGTTATGTCGGGGATGAAAAACTGTTTTTT.

The rearrangement joins TRBV29-1 to TRBJ1-1, with D uncertain. Trimming removed 7 bases at V and 6 bases at J, with 18 bases between. The CDR3 loop spans 13 amino acids. The germline V gene encodes CDR1 SQVTM and CDR2 ANQGSEA. The CDR3: CSGSTSLAPEAFF. CDR3 bases: TGCAGCGGTAGCACCAGTCTGGCCCCTGAAGCTTTCTTT.

V usage is TRBV6-5 and J usage is TRBJ1-2, with D perhaps matching TRBD1 (6 bases). The V end was cut by 6 bases, the J end by 2 bases, with 13 bases between. The germline V gene has CDR1 MNHEY and CDR2 SVGAGI. The CDR3 length is 14 residues. The CDR3 sequence is CASRDSLSNYGYTF. CDR3 bases: TGTGCCAGCAGGGACAGCCTATCCAACTATGGCTACACCTTC.

Written as DNA, the CDR3 is TGTGCCAGCTCACCACCGGGGGCCCGGGACATTAATCAGCCCCAGCATTTT. Translation gives CASSPPGARDINQPQHF. The V gene is TRBV18, the J gene TRBJ1-5, with D perhaps TRBD1 (6 bases). Germline lookup yields CDR1 KGHSH and CDR2 LQKENI. Trimming left V 0 bases short and J 4 bases short, with 16 bases between. The CDR3 has 17 residues.

The chain combines TRBV7-6 with TRBJ1-4, with D possibly being TRBD1 (5 bases). Germline V gene data show CDR1 as SGHVS and CDR2 as FNYEAQ. The CDR3 has 17 residues. The V end was cut by 2 bases, the J end by 2 bases, with 15 bases between. The CDR3 coding sequence is TGTGCCAGCAGCTTAATCGGGCAGGGAATGACTAATGAAAAACTGTTTTTT. Translation: CASSLIGQGMTNEKLFF.

The chain couples TRBV7-2 to TRBJ1-3, with TRBD1 identical over 8 bases. The germline V gene encodes CDR1 SGHTA and CDR2 FQGNSA. Unmatched junction bases numbered 12, after V lost 4 bases and J lost 1 base. The CDR3 has 18 amino acids. The CDR3 nucleotides read TGTGCCAGCAGCTGGACAGGGAGGACTTTAACGTCTGGAAACACCATATATTTT. This codes for CASSWTGRTLTSGNTIYF. The full variable domain, in which reference TRBV7-2 and TRBJ1-3 provide the parts outside the CDR3, is GAGVSQSPSNKVTEKGKDVELRCDPISGHTALYWYRQSLGQGLEFLIYFQGNSAPDKSGLPSDRFSAERTGGSVSTLTIQRTQQEDSAVYLCASSWTGRTLTSGNTIYFGEGSWLTVV.

As concerns this clone: Other DNA sequences in the same sample also yield this CDR3. The chain uses TRBV9 and TRBJ2-7; 7 bases agree with TRBD1. V was pared by 3 bases and J by 1 base, with 1 base of the junction left unmatched. This CDR3 spans 13 amino acids. The germline V gene has CDR1 SGDLS and CDR2 YYNGEE. CDR3 in amino acids: CASSAQGSYEQYF. CDR3 DNA: TGTGCCAGCAGCGCACAGGGGTCCTACGAGCAGTACTTC.

The chain employs TRBV7-9 and TRBJ2-7; TRBD2 might be the D (5 bases). The CDR3 covers 15 residues. V was pared by 5 bases and J by 2 bases, with 16 bases between. Germline V gene sequence: CDR1 SEHNR, CDR2 FQNEAQ (reference sequence). The CDR3, as DNA: TGTGCCAGCAGCCCCCCCATATCCGGGGCCTACGAGCAGTACTTC. As protein: CASSPPISGAYEQYF. Drawing the rest from reference TRBV7-9 and TRBJ2-7, the complete variable domain is DTGVSQNPRHKITKRGQNVTFRCDPISEHNRLYWYRQTLGQGPEFLTYFQNEAQLEKSRLLSDRFSAERPKGSFSTLEIQRTEQGDSAMYLCASSPPISGAYEQYFGPGTRLTVT.

This clone was counted once. The CDR3 region is CASMDGGVSPLHF. DNA of the CDR3: TGTGCCAGCATGGATGGAGGAGTATCACCCCTCCACTTT. The chain is built from TRBV2 and TRBJ1-6, with D unclear. There are 13 residues in the CDR3. Trimming removed 7 bases at V and 10 bases at J, with 14 bases between. Germline-derived CDR1 and CDR2 are SNHLY and FYNNEI.

The chain has TRBV19 and TRBJ2-4; TRBD1 aligns across 9 bases. Losses at the gene ends were 10 bases for V and 9 bases for J; bases not matched to a gene: 10. The CDR3 has 13 amino acids. From germline, CDR1 is LNHDA and CDR2 SQIVND (reference sequence). The CDR3 DNA follows: TGTGCCACCCGGGACAGGGCACTTGTCATTCAGTACTTC. Its translation: CATRDRALVIQYF.

This chain connects TRBV9 to TRBJ2-3; 12 nucleotides align to TRBD2. Trimming at V came to 5 bases and at J to 6 bases, leaving 7 bases not matched to a gene. Germline CDR1 is SGDLS and CDR2 is YYNGEE. CDR3 length: 15 amino acids. DNA of the CDR3: TGTGCCAGCAGACCTAGCGGGGGGGCAGGCGATACGCAGTATTTT. Translated: CASRPSGGAGDTQYF.

V is TRBV7-2 and J is TRBJ1-1, with D hard to call. The CDR3 length is 14 residues. Germline values: CDR1 SGHTA, CDR2 FQGNSA. V was clipped by 1 base and J by 1 base, with 7 bases between them. As DNA, the CDR3 is TGTGCCAGCAGCTTAGAAATATCGAACACTGAAGCTTTCTTT. Translating gives CASSLEISNTEAFF.

The chain's CDR3 is CASSRDSVPGNTIYF. CDR3 nucleotide sequence: TGCGCCAGCAGCCGGGACAGCGTTCCTGGAAACACCATATATTTT. The chain links TRBV5-1 to TRBJ1-3; TRBD1 matches at 7 bases. The CDR3 has 15 residues. Germline values: CDR1 SGHRS, CDR2 YFSETQ. Trimming cost V 4 bases and J 2 bases; bases outside gene matches: 6.

The rearrangement uses TRBV9 and TRBJ2-3; 7 bases match TRBD2. CDR1 is SGDLS and CDR2 is YYNGEE in the germline V gene. This CDR3 is 14 amino acids long. V shed 2 bases, J shed 2 bases, and the junction held 2 bases outside the gene matches. The DNA of the CDR3 is TGTGCCAGCAGCGTCGGGGGGATCACAGATACGCAGTATTTT. Translating gives CASSVGGITDTQYF.

This rearrangement joins TRBV10-3 to TRBJ2-3; 9 nucleotides match TRBD1. Trimming cost V 4 bases and J 4 bases; bases outside gene matches: 9. Germline V gives CDR1 ENHRY, CDR2 SYGVKD. This CDR3 region has 16 residues. The CDR3 DNA follows: TGTGCCATCAGTGCTAACCCGGGACAGGGTCCAGATACGCAGTATTTT. It specifies CAISANPGQGPDTQYF.

J is TRBJ1-4 and V is TRBV6-5; tentative D call: TRBD1 (5 bases). Looked up from germline, CDR1 is MNHEY and CDR2 is SVGAGI. V lost 4 bases, J lost 2 bases, and 8 bases lay in between. This CDR3 has 14 amino acids. The CDR3 nucleotides read TGTGCCAGCAGTTCTCAGGGTACTAATGAAAAACTGTTTTTT. Protein product: CASSSQGTNEKLFF.